Only a few counts were recorded for the clone carrying this T cell receptor (beta chain). The sample originates from a study of T cells after yellow fever vaccination. Study overall: Some fractions had low cell numbers, and these were prepared with SMART-Seq v4 Ultra Low Input.

Trimming left V 0 bases short and J 7 bases short, with 7 bases between. The CDR3 sequence is 14 residues long. Germline values: CDR1 MNHEY, CDR2 SVGEGT. One entry per CDR3 protein results from TCRdb running MiXCR on the 5' RACE reads. The data contain 200,000 to 250,000 distinct CDR3 sequences, more than 3% of them singletons. The J gene is TRBJ1-6, the V gene TRBV6-2 or TRBV6-3; D perhaps matches TRBD1 (5 bases). This receptor was taken from a man between 18 and 29 years old who received the YFV17D yellow fever vaccine. Sample: CD4+ T cells sorted from PBMCs, taken 10 days after the yellow fever booster vaccination. The CDR3, as DNA: TGTGCCAGCAGTTACTCGGGACGGAATTCACCCCTCCACTTT. It codes for CASSYSGRNSPLHF.